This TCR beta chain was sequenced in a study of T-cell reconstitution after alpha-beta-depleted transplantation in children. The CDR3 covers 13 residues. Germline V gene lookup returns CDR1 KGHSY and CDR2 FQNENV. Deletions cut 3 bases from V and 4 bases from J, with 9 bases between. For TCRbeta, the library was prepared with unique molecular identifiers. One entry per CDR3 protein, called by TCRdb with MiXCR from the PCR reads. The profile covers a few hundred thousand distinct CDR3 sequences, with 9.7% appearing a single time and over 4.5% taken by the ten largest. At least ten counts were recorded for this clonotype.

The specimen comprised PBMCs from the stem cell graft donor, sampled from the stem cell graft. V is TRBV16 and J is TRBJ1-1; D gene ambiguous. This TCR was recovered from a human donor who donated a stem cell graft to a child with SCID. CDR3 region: CASSHTPGTEAFF. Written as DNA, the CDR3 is TGTGCCAGCAGCCATACTCCGGGCACTGAAGCTTTCTTT.